One and the same sample provided the 2 T cell receptor beta chains below, sequenced in a study of patients with pleural tuberculosis. MiXCR, applied by TCRdb to the reads, yields one record per CDR3 protein. The repertoire includes about 29,000 distinct CDR3 sequences, 18% of them detected once, and about 3.7% sits in the top ten. The sequenced material came from peripheral blood. The receptors derive from a human donor with pleural tuberculosis.

This clonotype was observed many times. The gene calls are TRBV29-1 and TRBJ2-7; TRBD1 might be the D (6 bases). CDR3 length: 15 residues. Germline-derived CDR1 and CDR2 are SQVTM and ANQGSEA. Trimming took 6 bases from V and 6 from J, leaving 24 bases between them. The CDR3 reads CSVRSESTGIREQYF. The CDR3, as DNA: TGCAGCGTGAGGAGCGAATCTACAGGGATTCGCGAGCAGTACTTC.

This clonotype showed up many times. J is TRBJ2-1 and V is TRBV6-6, with 16 bases identical to TRBD2. The CDR3 is 22 amino acids. V lost 0 bases to trimming and J lost 0 bases; unmatched junction nucleotides: 11. CDR1 and CDR2 (germline): MNHNY, SVGAGI (reference sequence). The CDR3 here is CASSYSKSPGTSGRGSYNEQFF. As DNA, the CDR3 is TGTGCCAGCAGTTACTCGAAATCACCCGGGACTAGCGGGAGGGGCTCCTACAATGAGCAGTTCTTC.